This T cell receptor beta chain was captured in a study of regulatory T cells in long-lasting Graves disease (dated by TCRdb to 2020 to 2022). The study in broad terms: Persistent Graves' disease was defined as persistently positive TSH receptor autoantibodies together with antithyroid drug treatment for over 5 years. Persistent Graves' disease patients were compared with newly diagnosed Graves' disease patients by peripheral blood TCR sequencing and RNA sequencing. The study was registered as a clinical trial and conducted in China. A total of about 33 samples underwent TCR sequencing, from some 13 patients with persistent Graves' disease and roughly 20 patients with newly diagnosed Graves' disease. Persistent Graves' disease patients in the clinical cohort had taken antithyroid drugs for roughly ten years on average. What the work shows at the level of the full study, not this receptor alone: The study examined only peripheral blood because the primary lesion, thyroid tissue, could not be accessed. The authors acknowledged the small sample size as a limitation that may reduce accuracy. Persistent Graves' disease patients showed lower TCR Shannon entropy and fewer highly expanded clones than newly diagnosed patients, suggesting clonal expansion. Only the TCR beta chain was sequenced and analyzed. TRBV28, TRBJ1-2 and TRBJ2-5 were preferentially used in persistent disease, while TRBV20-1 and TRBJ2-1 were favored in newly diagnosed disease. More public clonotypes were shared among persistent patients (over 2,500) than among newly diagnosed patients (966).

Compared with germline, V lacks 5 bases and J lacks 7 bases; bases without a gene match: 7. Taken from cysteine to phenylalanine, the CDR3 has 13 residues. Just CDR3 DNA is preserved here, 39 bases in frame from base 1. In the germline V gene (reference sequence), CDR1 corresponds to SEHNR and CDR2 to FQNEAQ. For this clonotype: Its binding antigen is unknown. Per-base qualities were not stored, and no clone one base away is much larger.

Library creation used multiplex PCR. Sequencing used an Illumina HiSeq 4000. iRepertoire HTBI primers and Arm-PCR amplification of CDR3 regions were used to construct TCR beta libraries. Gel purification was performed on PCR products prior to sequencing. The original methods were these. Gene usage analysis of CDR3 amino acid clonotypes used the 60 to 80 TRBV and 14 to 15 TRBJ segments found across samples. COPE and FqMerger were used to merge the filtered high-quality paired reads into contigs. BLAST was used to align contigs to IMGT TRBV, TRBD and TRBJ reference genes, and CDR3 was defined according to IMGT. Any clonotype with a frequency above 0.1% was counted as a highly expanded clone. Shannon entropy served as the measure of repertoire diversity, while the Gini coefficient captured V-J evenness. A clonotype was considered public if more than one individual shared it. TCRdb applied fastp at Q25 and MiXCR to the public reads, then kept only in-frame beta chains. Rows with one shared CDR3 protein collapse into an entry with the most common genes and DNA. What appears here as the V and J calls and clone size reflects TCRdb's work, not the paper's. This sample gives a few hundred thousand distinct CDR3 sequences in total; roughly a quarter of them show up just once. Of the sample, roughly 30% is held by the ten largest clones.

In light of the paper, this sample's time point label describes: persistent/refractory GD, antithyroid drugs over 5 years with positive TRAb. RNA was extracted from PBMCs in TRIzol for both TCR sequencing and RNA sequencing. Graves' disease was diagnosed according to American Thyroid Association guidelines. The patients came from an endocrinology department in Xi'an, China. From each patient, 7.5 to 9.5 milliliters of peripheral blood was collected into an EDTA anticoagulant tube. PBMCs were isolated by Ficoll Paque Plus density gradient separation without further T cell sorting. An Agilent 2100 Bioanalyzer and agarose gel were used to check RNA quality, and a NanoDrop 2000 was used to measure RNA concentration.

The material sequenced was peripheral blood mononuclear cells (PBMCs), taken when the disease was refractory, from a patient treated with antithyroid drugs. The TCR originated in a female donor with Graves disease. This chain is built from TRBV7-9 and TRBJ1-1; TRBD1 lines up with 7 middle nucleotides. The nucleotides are TGTGCCAGCAGCAAATCCGGGACAGTTGAAGCTTTCTTT. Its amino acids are CASSKSGTVEAFF.